The following is a T cell receptor beta chain sequence with its context. What antigen it recognizes has not been identified. One base away there is no much larger clone; base qualities are not given. Cut back by 0 bases and 4 bases, the V and J ends lie 8 bases apart. The CDR3 starts with the cysteine, ends with the phenylalanine, and has 13 residues. Solely the CDR3 DNA is kept, with 39 bases framed from the first base. The germline V gene sets CDR1 to SGHDT and CDR2 to YYEEEE. This entry comes from a study of control samples from healthy donors and cancer patients (TCRdb year 2020). The library was made by the immunoSEQ multiplex PCR assay. TCRdb mirrors the immuneACCESS table, restricted to in-frame sequences. Some clones are absent from its copies; in checked studies, under half trace to an unresolved V gene, and the reason for the others is unknown. The sample table holds about 50,000 clones, of which 95% to 97% were seen once. The ten largest account for around 1.9% of the sample.

This receptor chain uses TRBV5-6 and TRBJ2-7; the D gene lacks a confident call. Sequencing was performed on blood. This receptor was obtained from a woman under 40 in good health. Here is the DNA: TGTGCCAGCAGCTTGGCCGTCGGTTACGAGCAGTACTTC. It translates to CASSLAVGYEQYF.